The 18 T cell receptor beta chains in this list originate from one sample, sequenced in a study of shared T cell receptors in the human thymus. Assay used: immunoSEQ multiplex PCR; TCRdb lists only in-frame clones, some missing. The sample lists under 700,000 clones; around 78% were seen once. The sample was also reused in another study, on human thymus T cells.

Sequenced: thymocytes. These receptors all come from a boy younger than two with a congenital heart defect.

The chain uses TRBV28 and TRBJ1-5, with 8 bases identical to TRBD1. From germline, CDR1 is MDHEN and CDR2 SYDVKM. V dropped 8 bases and J dropped 3; count of bases not matched to a gene: 15. The CDR3 has 17 residues. The CDR3 spells CASSTRGAGGFNQPQHF. For the CDR3, the DNA is TGTGCCAGCTCAACAAGGGGGGCAGGGGGCTTCAATCAGCCCCAGCATTTT.

V and J are TRBV10-2 and TRBJ2-3; D is possibly TRBD2 (7 bases). The germline V gene encodes CDR1 WSHSY and CDR2 SAAADI. V lost 7 bases to trimming and J lost 3 bases, with 26 bases between them. CDR3 length equals 18 residues. CDR3: CASIERGGYLHGTDTQYF. The CDR3, as DNA: TGCGCCAGCATCGAAAGGGGGGGGTATCTTCACGGGACAGATACGCAGTATTTT.

The sample holds a few counts of this clone. The CDR3 region is CASSPRTSGPYNEQFF. DNA for the CDR3: TGTGCCAGCAGCCCTCGGACTAGCGGACCCTACAATGAGCAGTTCTTC. This chain joins TRBV7-6 and TRBJ2-1, with TRBD2 matching over 10 bases. This CDR3 has 16 amino acids. V lost 5 bases, J lost 2 bases, and 6 bases stayed unmatched. CDR1 SGHVS and CDR2 FNYEAQ come from the germline V gene.

This clone was detected a few times. The J gene is TRBJ2-2, the V gene TRBV7-2, with 10 bases matching TRBD2. Looked up from germline, CDR1 is SGHTA and CDR2 is FQGNSA. Trimming cost V 5 bases and J 0 bases; bases outside gene matches: 9. The CDR3 spans 18 residues. CDR3 sequence: CASSPRTSGEANTGELFF. CDR3 nucleotide sequence: TGTGCCAGCAGCCCCCGGACTAGCGGAGAAGCGAACACCGGGGAGCTGTTTTTT.

The chain links TRBV6-1 to TRBJ1-2, with 9 bases matching TRBD1. The CDR3 runs to 15 residues. The V gene's germline CDR1 is MNHNS and CDR2 SASEGT. V trimming: 6 bases; J trimming: 1 base; junction bases outside the gene matches: 6. CDR3 sequence: CASRNRGLDNYGYTF. The CDR3 DNA reads as TGTGCCAGCAGAAACAGGGGGCTAGATAACTATGGCTACACCTTC.

CDR3: CASSQERLGLAGVQETQYF. The CDR3 nucleotides are TGTGCCAGCAGCCAAGAGAGGCTGGGACTAGCGGGAGTTCAAGAGACCCAGTACTTC. V usage is TRBV14 and J usage is TRBJ2-5; 14 nucleotides align to TRBD2. This CDR3 has 19 residues. After removal of 0 bases from V and 2 bases from J, the junction contained 8 bases not matched to a gene. Germline CDR1 and CDR2: SGHDN and FVKESK.

The chain couples TRBV10-3 to TRBJ1-2; D is undetermined. CDR1 is ENHRY, CDR2 SYGVKD, per germline. The CDR3 runs to 12 residues. The ends were cut back, 6 bases at V and 2 bases at J, with 7 bases in the middle. Here the CDR3 DNA reads TGTGCCATCAGGACATCGAACTATGGCTACACCTTC. Its translation is CAIRTSNYGYTF.

V is TRBV27 and J is TRBJ1-1; a weak D match, TRBD1 (6 bases). Germline CDR1 is MNHEY and CDR2 is SMNVEV (reference sequence). The CDR3 is made up of 15 amino acids. V lost 5 bases, J lost 3 bases, and 16 bases lay in between. For the CDR3, the DNA is TGTGCCAGCAGTAGTCTCGGGGGGCTGGACACTGAAGCTTTCTTT. Protein product: CASSSLGGLDTEAFF.

The chain employs TRBV30 and TRBJ2-3, with TRBD1 identical over 7 bases. V was pared by 3 bases and J by 5 bases, with 11 bases of the junction left unmatched. CDR3 length: 15 residues. Germline V lookup: CDR1 GTSNPN, CDR2 SVGIG (reference sequence). The DNA of the CDR3 is TGTGCCTGGAGCCGGAGTCAGGGGGATGTAGATACGCAGTATTTT. Translating it yields CAWSRSQGDVDTQYF. The full variable domain, its missing parts supplied by reference TRBV30 and TRBJ2-3, is SQTIHQWPATLVQPVGSPLSLECTVEGTSNPNLYWYRQAAGRGLQLLFYSVGIGQISSEVPQNLSASRPQDRQFILSSKKLLLSDSGFYLCAWSRSQGDVDTQYFGPGTRLTVL.

The chain uses TRBV10-3 and TRBJ2-7; 7 positions match TRBD2. V trimming: 0 bases; J trimming: 5 bases; junction bases outside the gene matches: 7. Germline V lookup: CDR1 ENHRY, CDR2 SYGVKD. The CDR3 spans 15 residues. The CDR3 loop reads CAISESLASGHEQYF. The CDR3 bases are TGTGCCATCAGTGAGTCGCTCGCTAGCGGACACGAGCAGTACTTC.

The chain couples TRBV5-1 to TRBJ2-1, with 12 bases aligning to TRBD1. The CDR3 loop spans 16 amino acids. The trim removed 4 bases at V and 4 bases at J, leaving 6 bases unmatched. CDR1 is SGHRS, CDR2 YFSETQ, per germline. This CDR3 is CASSTGTGGVYNEQFF. CDR3 nucleotides: TGCGCCAGCAGCACCGGGACAGGGGGCGTATACAATGAGCAGTTCTTC.

V and J are TRBV2 and TRBJ2-5, with 9 bases that match TRBD2. This CDR3 comprises 14 residues. V shed 4 bases, J shed 5 bases, and the junction held 5 bases outside the gene matches. Germline CDR1 and CDR2: SNHLY and FYNNEI. CDR3 DNA sequence: TGTGCCAGCAGTGGTAGCGGGAGCGGTGAGACCCAGTACTTC. It translates to CASSGSGSGETQYF.

The sample holds a few counts of this clone. Other DNA sequences from this sample encode an identical CDR3 as well. The chain links TRBV20-1 to TRBJ2-7, with a tentative D call TRBD1 (6 bases). Germline CDR1 DFQATT, CDR2 SNEGSKA (reference sequence). The CDR3 spans 10 residues. V lost 6 bases and J 4 bases, leaving 7 bases between the germline ends. The CDR3 reads CSAGAYEQYF. For the CDR3, the DNA is TGCAGTGCGGGGGCATACGAGCAGTACTTC.

The chain joins TRBV14 to TRBJ2-1; no firm D call. The ends were cut back, 4 bases at V and 7 bases at J, with 8 bases in the middle. Germline CDR1 is SGHDN and CDR2 is FVKESK. This CDR3 has 12 amino acids. This CDR3 is CASSPVGNEQFF. CDR3 DNA sequence: TGTGCCAGCAGCCCCGTCGGTAATGAGCAGTTCTTC. Complete variable domain (other parts from reference TRBV14 and TRBJ2-1): EAGVTQFPSHSVIEKGQTVTLRCDPISGHDNLYWYRRVMGKEIKFLLHFVKESKQDESGMPNNRFLAERTGGTYSTLKVQPAELEDSGVYFCASSPVGNEQFFGPGTRLTVL.

This clone turned up a few times. The rearrangement uses TRBV19 and TRBJ2-3; 8 nucleotides match TRBD2. Trimming took 7 bases from V and 0 from J; bases not matched to a gene: 6. Germline-derived CDR1 and CDR2 are LNHDA and SQIVND (reference sequence). The CDR3 has 15 residues. The CDR3 reads CASKSGGASTDTQYF. The CDR3 DNA is TGTGCCAGTAAGAGCGGGGGAGCTAGCACAGATACGCAGTATTTT.

J is TRBJ1-3 and V is TRBV7-9; 8 bases fit TRBD1. The CDR3 totals 15 residues. The V and J ends lost 2 bases and 2 bases, in that order; junction bases with no gene match: 2. Germline-derived CDR1 and CDR2 are SEHNR and FQNEAQ (reference sequence). As DNA, the CDR3 is TGTGCCAGCAGCTTAAGCAGGGGGCCTGGAAACACCATATATTTT. Translation: CASSLSRGPGNTIYF.

This clone was seen once. The chain employs TRBV5-1 and TRBJ2-3; 11 bases are shared with TRBD2. The CDR3 runs to 16 residues. Losses at the gene ends were 0 bases for V and 3 bases for J; bases not matched to a gene: 3. The germline CDR1 and CDR2 sequences are SGHRS and YFSETQ. CDR3 nucleotide sequence: TGCGCCAGCAGCTTGGGACTAGCGGGAAGAACAGATACGCAGTATTTT. This translates into CASSLGLAGRTDTQYF.

The chain joins TRBV11-2 to TRBJ2-5; 8 bases line up with TRBD2. The CDR3 spans 16 residues. V lost 0 bases, J lost 5 bases, and 8 bases stayed unmatched. Germline lookup yields CDR1 SGHAT and CDR2 FQNNGV. Written as DNA, the CDR3 is TGTGCCAGCAGCTTAGACCGGGAGGGCCCGTCGGAGACCCAGTACTTC. Its translation: CASSLDREGPSETQYF.